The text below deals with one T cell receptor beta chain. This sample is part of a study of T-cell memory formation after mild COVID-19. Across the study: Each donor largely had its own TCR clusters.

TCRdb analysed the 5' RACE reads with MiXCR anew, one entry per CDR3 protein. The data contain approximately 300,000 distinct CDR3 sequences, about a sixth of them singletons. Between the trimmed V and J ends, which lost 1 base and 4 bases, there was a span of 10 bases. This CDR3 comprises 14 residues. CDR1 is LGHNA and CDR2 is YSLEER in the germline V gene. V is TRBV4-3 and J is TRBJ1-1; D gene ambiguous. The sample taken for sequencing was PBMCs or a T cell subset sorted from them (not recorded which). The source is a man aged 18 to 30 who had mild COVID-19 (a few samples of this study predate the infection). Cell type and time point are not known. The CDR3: CASSQGGRPTEAFF. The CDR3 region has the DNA TGCGCCAGCAGCCAAGGAGGCAGGCCCACTGAAGCTTTCTTT.